The rows below give T cell receptor beta chains drawn from one sample of a study of blood T cell repertoires in COVID-19. Sequenced by immunoSEQ multiplex PCR; TCRdb stores in-frame clones only, minus some. Here the sample spans under 60,000 clones, about 77% being singletons. Material for sequencing was peripheral blood. The receptor set was obtained from a human donor with active or convalescent COVID-19. The donor label of this sample is uncertain. Each CDR3 is given with its conserved first and last residue. Fields, in order: CDR3 DNA, CDR3 protein, clone size, V gene, J gene, D gene. The D gene is left open where the match is weak. For some rows the clone size is stated as once, few or many, or as a class when expanded; others skip it.

TGTGCCAGCAGCTTGTATCCGGAGTCGAACTATGGCTACACCTTC	CASSLYPESNYGYTF	-	TRBV5-6	TRBJ1-2	-
TGTGCCAGTAGTTCACCTCCGGGACTACCTACGAATGAGCAGTTCTTC	CASSSPPGLPTNEQFF	-	TRBV19	TRBJ2-1	TRBD2
TGTGCCAGCAGCCAAGATTTGAGCAGGGGTCGAGGCTACACCTTC	CASSQDLSRGRGYTF	once	TRBV14	TRBJ1-2	-
TGTGCCAGCAGTGAAAACGTGGGAGTGAGCTACAATGAGCAGTTCTTC	CASSENVGVSYNEQFF	-	TRBV2	TRBJ2-1	-
TGTGCCACCAGTGATTGGGGACAGGGAAATCAGCCCCAGCATTTT	CATSDWGQGNQPQHF	-	TRBV24-1	TRBJ1-5	TRBD1
TGTGCCAGCAGCAAAGGGGCAGGGGCAGGGTGGTGGTACTCTGGAAACACCATATATTTT	CASSKGAGAGWWYSGNTIYF	-	TRBV21-1	TRBJ1-3	-
TGTGCCAGCAGGGGGGACAGGGTGAGCACCGGGGAGCTGTTTTTT	CASRGDRVSTGELFF	-	TRBV2	TRBJ2-2	TRBD1
TGTGCCAGCACCCCCTCCGGGACAGCTAACTACGAGCAGTACTTC	CASTPSGTANYEQYF	-	TRBV28	TRBJ2-7	TRBD1
TGTGCCAGCAGCCTAAAGCGGGCTAGCCCTCCCACAGATACGCAGTATTTT	CASSLKRASPPTDTQYF	-	TRBV4-2	TRBJ2-3	-
TGTGCCAGCAGTGACGGGGGTGGAGAGGACACCATATATTTT	CASSDGGGEDTIYF	-	TRBV6-1	TRBJ1-3	-
TGTGCCAGCAGCTATTACGGGACACCCAACAATGAGCAGTTCTTC	CASSYYGTPNNEQFF	-	TRBV7-3	TRBJ2-1	-
TGTGCCAGCAGCGTCTCAGGGGGTCCGAGTCAGCCCCAGCATTTT	CASSVSGGPSQPQHF	-	TRBV9	TRBJ1-5	TRBD1
TGTGCCAGCCGTATGGACAGGGGAGCCTACAATGAGCAGTTCTTC	CASRMDRGAYNEQFF	-	TRBV6-5	TRBJ2-1	TRBD1
TGCGCCAGCAGCCGAAGCCCGGAGGGGAACACCGGGGAGCTGTTTTTT	CASSRSPEGNTGELFF	-	TRBV5-1	TRBJ2-2	-
TGTGCCAGCACCCCAGGGCCCACAGGAAACATTCAGTACTTC	CASTPGPTGNIQYF	-	TRBV7-9	TRBJ2-4	-
TGTGCCAGCAGCATCGTGACAGGGAGGAATTCACCCCTCCACTTT	CASSIVTGRNSPLHF	-	TRBV7-2	TRBJ1-6	TRBD1
TGCGCCAGCAGCTTGGGACAGGGGGCTGGAAACACCATATATTTT	CASSLGQGAGNTIYF	-	TRBV5-1	TRBJ1-3	TRBD1
TGTGCCAGCAGTTTGGGACTTCGGAATGAAAAACTGTTTTTT	CASSLGLRNEKLFF	-	TRBV27	TRBJ1-4	-
TGCGCCAGCAGCCCCCTGACTAGCGGGAGCTCGTACGAGCAGTACTTC	CASSPLTSGSSYEQYF	-	TRBV5-1	TRBJ2-7	TRBD2
TGTGCCAGCAGCGTTGACTGGAACTATGGCTACACCTTC	CASSVDWNYGYTF	-	TRBV9	TRBJ1-2	-
TGTGCCAGCAGTCCCGGGACTCTGAGGACTGAAGCTTTCTTT	CASSPGTLRTEAFF	-	TRBV28	TRBJ1-1	-
TGTGCCAGCAGTTACTGGACTAGCGGATCCTACGAGCAGTACTTC	CASSYWTSGSYEQYF	-	TRBV6-2/TRBV6-3	TRBJ2-7	TRBD2
TGCGCCAGCAGCTCGGGGGGTACTAATGAAAAACTGTTTTTT	CASSSGGTNEKLFF	-	TRBV5-1	TRBJ1-4	-
TGCGCCAGCAGCCGGGACACCAAAGCTAACTATGGCTACACCTTC	CASSRDTKANYGYTF	few	TRBV4-3	TRBJ1-2	-
TGTGCCAGCAGCAAAGGCTATTCTGATCGGACCGGGGAGCTGTTTTTT	CASSKGYSDRTGELFF	once	TRBV21-1	TRBJ2-2	-
TGCGCCAGCAGTGCATCAGGGGACAGCAACGAGCAGTACTTC	CASSASGDSNEQYF	-	TRBV10-2	TRBJ2-7	TRBD1
TGTGCCAGCAGCCCCGGGACAAAAGAGACCCAGTACTTC	CASSPGTKETQYF	-	TRBV7-2	TRBJ2-5	-